This passage covers 26 T cell receptor beta chains from one sample sequenced in a study of CD8 T cells in Susac syndrome (dated by TCRdb to about 2019). Libraries came from the immunoSEQ multiplex PCR assay. RNA was extracted with the RNeasy kit and about 0.5 to 1 ug was reverse transcribed using random hexamers. TCRdb reprocessing: public reads trimmed at Q25 with fastp, clones called with MiXCR, in-frame beta chains kept. Rows with a matching CDR3 protein are joined into one entry that keeps the most common DNA and genes. Counted in this sample were approximately 180,000 distinct CDR3 sequences; approximately 94% of them appeared once. The ten top clones hold 0.093% of the sample. The sample comprised CD4+ T cells from PBMCs. Receptors were obtained from a human donor with multiple sclerosis.

The genes are TRBV4-2 and TRBJ1-2; possible D gene TRBD1, 6 bases. The germline V and J ends were trimmed by 1 base and 0 bases, with 9 bases remaining between them. CDR1 is LGHNA, CDR2 YNFKEQ, per germline. The CDR3 loop spans 15 amino acids. The CDR3 nucleotides are TGTGCCAGCAGCCAAGCCCGGGACACTAACTATGGCTACACCTTC. Protein: CASSQARDTNYGYTF.

The chain couples TRBV7-2 to TRBJ2-3; 7 bases align to TRBD1. V was pared by 2 bases and J by 4 bases, with 3 bases of the junction left unmatched. CDR3 length equals 14 residues. Germline V lookup: CDR1 SGHTA, CDR2 FQGNSA. The CDR3: CASSLSTGSDTQYF. CDR3 nucleotide sequence: TGTGCCAGCAGCTTATCGACAGGGTCAGATACGCAGTATTTT.

The chain employs TRBV12-3 or TRBV12-4 and TRBJ2-5, with D hard to call. Between the trimmed V and J ends, which lost 7 bases and 0 bases, there was a span of 12 bases. The CDR3 spans 14 residues. This CDR3 is CASTPRGDQETQYF. DNA for the CDR3: TGTGCCAGCACCCCCCGAGGCGACCAAGAGACCCAGTACTTC.

This rearrangement joins TRBV7-9 to TRBJ1-2; no reliable D call. Trimming shortened V by 5 bases and J by 0 bases, and 10 bases separated the two germline ends. Germline CDR1 SEHNR, CDR2 FQNEAQ (reference sequence). The length of the CDR3 is 14 residues. The CDR3 coding sequence is TGTGCCAGCAGCCTACGGGCTGCTAACTATGGCTACACCTTC. Its protein is CASSLRAANYGYTF. Filled out from reference TRBV7-9 and TRBJ1-2, the complete variable domain reads DTGVSQNPRHKITKRGQNVTFRCDPISEHNRLYWYRQTLGQGPEFLTYFQNEAQLEKSRLLSDRFSAERPKGSFSTLEIQRTEQGDSAMYLCASSLRAANYGYTFGSGTRLTVV.

The genes are TRBV30 and TRBJ1-5; possible D gene TRBD1, 6 bases. V lost 3 bases and J 1 base, leaving 19 bases between the germline ends. Germline V gives CDR1 GTSNPN, CDR2 SVGIG (reference sequence). The CDR3 consists of 17 residues. As DNA, the CDR3 is TGTGCCTGGAGCGTGGGTCGGGGGGCATGGAGCAATCAGCCCCAGCATTTT. Translating gives CAWSVGRGAWSNQPQHF.

J is TRBJ2-5 and V is TRBV6-6; TRBD1 aligns across 10 bases. V gave up 4 bases and J gave up 9 bases; unmatched junction bases: 11. CDR1 is MNHNY and CDR2 is SVGAGI in the germline V gene (reference sequence). CDR3 length equals 15 residues. CDR3 sequence: CASSFGQGEPGAQYF. The CDR3 nucleotides are TGTGCCAGCAGTTTCGGACAGGGGGAGCCTGGGGCCCAGTACTTC.

In its sample, this clonotype was seen once. This rearrangement joins TRBV20-1 to TRBJ2-3; D unclear. V was clipped by 5 bases and J by 1 base, with 13 bases between them. CDR1 and CDR2 (germline): DFQATT, SNEGSKA (reference sequence). This CDR3 region has 14 residues. CDR3 nucleotide sequence: TGCAGTGCTTCCCCCGCAGACCGCACAGATACGCAGTATTTT. The encoded protein is CSASPADRTDTQYF.

J is TRBJ2-7 and V is TRBV25-1, with 9 positions matching TRBD1. V was pared by 2 bases and J by 3 bases, with 8 bases of the junction left unmatched. Germline CDR1 is MGHDK and CDR2 is SYGVNS. The CDR3 is made up of 16 amino acids. CDR3 sequence reads: CASSEGGTGTYYEQYF. DNA for the CDR3: TGTGCCAGCAGTGAAGGGGGGACAGGGACATACTACGAGCAGTACTTC.

The gene calls are TRBV5-4 and TRBJ2-3, with 8 bases matching TRBD1. Germline V gene sequence: CDR1 SGHNT, CDR2 YYREEE (reference sequence). V was pared by 0 bases and J by 0 bases, with 3 bases of the junction left unmatched. This CDR3 spans 16 amino acids. The CDR3 region is CASSLEGQVSTDTQYF. CDR3 nucleotide sequence: TGTGCCAGCAGCTTGGAGGGACAGGTTAGCACAGATACGCAGTATTTT. The full variable domain, completed using reference TRBV5-4 and TRBJ2-3, is ETGVTQSPTHLIKTRGQQVTLRCSSQSGHNTVSWYQQALGQGPQFIFQYYREEENGRGNFPPRFSGLQFPNYSSELNVNALELDDSALYLCASSLEGQVSTDTQYFGPGTRLTVL.

The chain employs TRBV9 and TRBJ1-5, with TRBD1 matching 7 bases. Germline V lookup: CDR1 SGDLS, CDR2 YYNGEE. The V and J ends lost 0 bases and 6 bases, in that order; junction bases with no gene match: 3. The CDR3 length is 14 residues. CDR3 amino acids: CASSVDRGPQPQHF. The CDR3 bases are TGTGCCAGCAGCGTAGATAGGGGGCCTCAGCCCCAGCATTTT.

The chain recombines TRBV7-9 with TRBJ2-5, with D perhaps matching TRBD1 (5 bases). The CDR3 runs 14 residues. The V and J ends lost 2 bases and 1 base respectively, with 8 bases between them. Germline CDR1 SEHNR, CDR2 FQNEAQ (reference sequence). The CDR3 DNA reads TGTGCCAGCAGCTTACGACAGACCCAAGAGACCCAGTACTTC. Amino acid sequence: CASSLRQTQETQYF.

The rearrangement uses TRBV6-2 or TRBV6-3 and TRBJ2-1; weak D call: TRBD2 (7 bases). With 4 bases removed from V and 4 bases from J, the gap between germline ends came to 17 bases. This CDR3 has 16 residues. Germline lookup yields CDR1 MNHEY and CDR2 SVGEGT. CDR3 residues: CASSWGGLVRYNEQFF. The CDR3 region has the DNA TGTGCCAGCAGTTGGGGGGGCCTTGTTCGATACAATGAGCAGTTCTTC.

The J gene is TRBJ1-2, the V gene TRBV7-2; unclear D gene. V was trimmed by 3 bases and J by 7 bases, leaving 6 bases between them. This CDR3 region has 11 residues. CDR1 is SGHTA, CDR2 FQGNSA, per germline. CDR3 residues: CASSLRVGYTF. DNA for the CDR3: TGTGCCAGCAGCTTGAGGGTTGGCTACACCTTC.

This chain uses TRBV30 with TRBJ1-2; unclear D gene. V was cut by 0 bases and J by 7 bases, with 18 bases left in between. CDR3 size: 15 residues. Germline V gene sequence: CDR1 GTSNPN, CDR2 SVGIG (reference sequence). The CDR3 loop reads CAWSVRAVGNGGYTF. The CDR3 DNA reads as TGTGCCTGGAGTGTACGGGCAGTCGGTAACGGTGGCTACACCTTC.

The chain is built from TRBV20-1 and TRBJ2-7; D is unclear. V gave up 1 base and J gave up 4 bases, with 5 bases separating them. Germline CDR1 DFQATT, CDR2 SNEGSKA (reference sequence). The CDR3 consists of 11 residues. CDR3 region: CSARGAYEQYF. The DNA of the CDR3 is TGCAGTGCTAGAGGGGCGTACGAGCAGTACTTC.

This rearrangement joins TRBV27 to TRBJ1-5, with unresolved D. Germline values: CDR1 MNHEY, CDR2 SMNVEV (reference sequence). This CDR3 contains 14 residues. The V gene lost 3 bases and the J gene lost 4 bases, with 10 bases spanning the gap. The CDR3 is CASSFSSWNQPQHF. CDR3 nucleotides: TGTGCCAGCAGTTTTTCGAGTTGGAATCAGCCCCAGCATTTT.

The chain couples TRBV7-9 to TRBJ1-4; D is perhaps TRBD1 (5 bases). Germline CDR1 SEHNR, CDR2 FQNEAQ (reference sequence). Deletions cut 0 bases from V and 3 bases from J, with 5 bases between. The CDR3 is 14 amino acids. This CDR3 reads CASSLAGANEKLFF. The CDR3, as DNA: TGTGCCAGCAGCTTAGCAGGGGCTAATGAAAAACTGTTTTTT.

In its sample, this clonotype was seen a few times. V is TRBV12-3 or TRBV12-4 and J is TRBJ2-1; 10 bases are shared with TRBD1. This CDR3 spans 15 amino acids. The V gene end was trimmed by 2 bases and the J gene end by 4 bases; junction bases not matched to a gene: 2. The CDR3 spells CASSLPGQGYNEQFF. The CDR3 coding sequence is TGTGCCAGCAGTTTACCGGGACAGGGGTACAATGAGCAGTTCTTC.

The chain uses TRBV5-6 and TRBJ2-5; D gene uncertain. CDR1 SGHDT and CDR2 YYEEEE come from the germline V gene. The CDR3 sequence is 15 residues long. Between the trimmed V and J ends, which lost 2 bases and 8 bases, there was a span of 19 bases. The CDR3 protein is CASSLDRLERETQYF. CDR3 coding DNA: TGTGCCAGCAGCTTAGATCGACTCGAAAGAGAAACCCAGTACTTC.

This chain links TRBV7-9 with TRBJ1-5; 7 bases are a match to TRBD1. J lost 3 bases, V lost 3 bases, and 5 bases had no gene match. Germline values: CDR1 SEHNR, CDR2 FQNEAQ (reference sequence). This CDR3 has 15 residues. In DNA form, the CDR3 reads TGTGCCAGCAGCTTTAGTACAGGGGTCAATCAGCCCCAGCATTTT. Residues: CASSFSTGVNQPQHF.

The chain recombines TRBV5-6 with TRBJ2-7, with no clear D. The germline V gene has CDR1 SGHDT and CDR2 YYEEEE. Trimming pared 0 bases from V and 4 bases from J, leaving 20 bases between. This CDR3 contains 17 residues. CDR3 in DNA: TGTGCCAGCAGCTTGGTCACGGAGTCAGCCCTAGGATACGAGCAGTACTTC. Protein sequence: CASSLVTESALGYEQYF.

This chain joins TRBV20-1 and TRBJ2-7, with 10 bases lining up with TRBD1. Germline V gene lookup returns CDR1 DFQATT and CDR2 SNEGSKA (reference sequence). The CDR3 extends over 14 amino acids. The V segment lost 0 bases and the J segment 5 bases; nucleotides outside the gene matches: 4. CDR3 amino acids: CSARELTGGHEQYF. The CDR3 nucleotides read TGCAGTGCTAGAGAGTTGACAGGGGGCCACGAGCAGTACTTC.

The V and J genes are TRBV4-1 and TRBJ2-1; 9 bases fit TRBD1. This CDR3 has 17 residues. V lost 4 bases and J lost 0; bases outside the gene matches: 7. CDR1 is MGHRA, CDR2 YSYEKL, per germline. In DNA form, the CDR3 reads TGCGCCAGCAGCCCGGGGACAGGGTCGGGCTCCTACAATGAGCAGTTCTTC. It encodes CASSPGTGSGSYNEQFF.

The rearrangement joins TRBV12-3 or TRBV12-4 to TRBJ2-1; 10 bases fit TRBD1. The CDR3 runs 17 residues. The J segment lost 6 bases and the V segment lost 5 bases, leaving 13 bases of the junction unmatched. The CDR3 region has the DNA TGTGCCAGCAGTCGCCCTACTCCGGGACAGGGGTCCAATGAGCAGTTCTTC. Its translation: CASSRPTPGQGSNEQFF.

V usage is TRBV29-1 and J usage is TRBJ2-3; D uncertain. The CDR3 consists of 15 residues. V was pared by 0 bases and J by 3 bases, with 13 bases between. From germline, CDR1 is SQVTM and CDR2 ANQGSEA. The CDR3 loop is CSVEDRMSRTDTQYF. As DNA, the CDR3 is TGCAGCGTTGAAGACAGGATGAGTCGGACAGATACGCAGTATTTT.

This sequence joins TRBV20-1 and TRBJ2-3; TRBD2 agrees at 9 bases. The trim removed 5 bases at V and 0 bases at J, leaving 3 bases unmatched. The CDR3 is 14 residues long. Germline-derived CDR1 and CDR2 are DFQATT and SNEGSKA (reference sequence). CDR3 protein: CSAYLAGSTDTQYF. CDR3 nucleotide sequence: TGCAGTGCTTACCTAGCGGGGAGCACAGATACGCAGTATTTT.